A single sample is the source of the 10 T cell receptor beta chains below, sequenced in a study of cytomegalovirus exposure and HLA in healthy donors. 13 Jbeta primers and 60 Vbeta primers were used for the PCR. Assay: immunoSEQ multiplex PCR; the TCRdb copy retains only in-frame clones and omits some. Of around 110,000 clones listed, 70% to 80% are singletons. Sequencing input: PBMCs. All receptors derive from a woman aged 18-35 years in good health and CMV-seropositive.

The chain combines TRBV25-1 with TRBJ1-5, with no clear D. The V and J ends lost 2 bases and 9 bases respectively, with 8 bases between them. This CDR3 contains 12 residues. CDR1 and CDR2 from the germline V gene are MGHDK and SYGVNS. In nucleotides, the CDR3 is TGTGCCAGCAGTGAAGAGGGTAGGCCCCAGCATTTT. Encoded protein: CASSEEGRPQHF.

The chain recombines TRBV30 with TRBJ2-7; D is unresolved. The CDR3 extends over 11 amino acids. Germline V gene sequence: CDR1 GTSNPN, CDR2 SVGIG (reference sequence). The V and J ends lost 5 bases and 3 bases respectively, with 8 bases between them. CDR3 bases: TGTGCCTGGGACCACAGCTACGAGCAGTACTTC. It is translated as CAWDHSYEQYF.

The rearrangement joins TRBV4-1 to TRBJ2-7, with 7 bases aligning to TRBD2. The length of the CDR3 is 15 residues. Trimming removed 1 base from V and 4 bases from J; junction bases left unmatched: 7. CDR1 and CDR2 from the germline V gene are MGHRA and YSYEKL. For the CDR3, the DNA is TGCGCCAGCAGCCAAGTTGGTGGGAGGGTGTACGAGCAGTACTTC. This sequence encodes CASSQVGGRVYEQYF.

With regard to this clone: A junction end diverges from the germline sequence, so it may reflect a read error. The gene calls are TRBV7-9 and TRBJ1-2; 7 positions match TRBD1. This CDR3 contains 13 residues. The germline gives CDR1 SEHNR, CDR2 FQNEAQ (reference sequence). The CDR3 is CSSSSDRNYGYTF. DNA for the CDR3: TGTTCCAGCAGCTCGGACAGGAACTATGGCTACACCTTC. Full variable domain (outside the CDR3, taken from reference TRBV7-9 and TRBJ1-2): DTGVSQNPRHKITKRGQNVTFRCDPISEHNRLYWYRQTLGQGPEFLTYFQNEAQLEKSRLLSDRFSAERPKGSFSTLEIQRTEQGDSAMYLCSSSSDRNYGYTFGSGTRLTVV.

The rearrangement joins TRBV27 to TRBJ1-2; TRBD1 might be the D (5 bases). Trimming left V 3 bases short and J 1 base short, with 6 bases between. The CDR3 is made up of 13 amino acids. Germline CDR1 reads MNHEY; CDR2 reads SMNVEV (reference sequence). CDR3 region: CASSFRGNYGYTF. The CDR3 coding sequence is TGTGCCAGCAGTTTTAGGGGTAACTATGGCTACACCTTC.

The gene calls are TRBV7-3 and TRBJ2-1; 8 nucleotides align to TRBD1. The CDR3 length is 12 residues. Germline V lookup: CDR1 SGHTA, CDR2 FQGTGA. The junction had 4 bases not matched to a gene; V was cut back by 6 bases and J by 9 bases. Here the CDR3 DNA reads TGTGCCAGCAGTCAAGACAGGGGTGAGCAGTTCTTC. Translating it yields CASSQDRGEQFF.

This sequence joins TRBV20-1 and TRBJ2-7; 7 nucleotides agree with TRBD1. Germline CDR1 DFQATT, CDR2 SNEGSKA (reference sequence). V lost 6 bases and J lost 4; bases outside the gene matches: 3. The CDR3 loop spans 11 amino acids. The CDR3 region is CSAGDRYEQYF. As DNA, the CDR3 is TGCAGTGCCGGGGACAGATACGAGCAGTACTTC.

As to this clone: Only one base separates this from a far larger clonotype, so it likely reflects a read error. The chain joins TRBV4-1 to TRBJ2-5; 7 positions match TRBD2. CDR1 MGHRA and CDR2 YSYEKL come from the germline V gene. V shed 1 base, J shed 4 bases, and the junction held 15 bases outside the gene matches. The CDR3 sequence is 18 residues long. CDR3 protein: CASSQALASGGLRETQYF. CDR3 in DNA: TGCGCCAGCAGCCAAGCTCTGGCTAGCGGTGGATTAAGAGAGACCCAGTACTTC.

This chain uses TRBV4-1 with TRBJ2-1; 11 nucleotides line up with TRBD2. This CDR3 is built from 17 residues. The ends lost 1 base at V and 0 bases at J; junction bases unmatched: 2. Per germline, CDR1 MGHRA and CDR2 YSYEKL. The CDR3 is CASSQGGLAASYNEQFF. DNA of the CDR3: TGCGCCAGCAGCCAAGGGGGACTAGCGGCCTCCTACAATGAGCAGTTCTTC.

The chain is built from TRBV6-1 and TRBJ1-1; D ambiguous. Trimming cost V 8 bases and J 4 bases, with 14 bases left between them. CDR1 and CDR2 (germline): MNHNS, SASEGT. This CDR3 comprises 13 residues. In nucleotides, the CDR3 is TGTGCCAGCGATCTCCGAGTTGGCACTGAAGCTTTCTTT. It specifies CASDLRVGTEAFF.